A single sample gave rise to the 29 T cell receptor beta chains below, sequenced in a study of T cell responses to AZD1222 COVID-19 vaccine. Sequencing used immunoSEQ multiplex PCR; TCRdb keeps in-frame clones, though not all of them. The sample carries over 100,000 clones, over 75% recorded once. This specimen was peripheral blood, taken on day 0 of AZD1222 vaccination. These receptor sequences come from an adult in good health.

This clone was recorded a few times. The chain couples TRBV5-1 to TRBJ2-7; TRBD1 matches 8 bases. Germline V CDR1 and CDR2: SGHRS, YFSETQ. The CDR3 runs to 15 residues. Trimming cost V 4 bases and J 0 bases; bases outside gene matches: 6. CDR3 loop: CASSIGQGGSYEQYF. The CDR3 DNA sequence: TGCGCCAGCAGCATCGGACAGGGTGGCTCCTACGAGCAGTACTTC.

The chain has TRBV4-1 and TRBJ2-1; D gene uncertain. The length of the CDR3 is 14 residues. Germline V gives CDR1 MGHRA, CDR2 YSYEKL. Trimming stripped 1 base from V and 1 base from J, with 5 bases between. Here the CDR3 reads CASSQGGSYNEQFF. As DNA, the CDR3 is TGCGCCAGCAGCCAAGGAGGATCCTACAATGAGCAGTTCTTC.

This clone has only one observation. The V gene is TRBV2, the J gene TRBJ2-7; TRBD1 agrees at 7 bases. The CDR3 extends over 14 amino acids. Germline lookup yields CDR1 SNHLY and CDR2 FYNNEI. Trimming took 7 bases from V and 0 from J; bases not matched to a gene: 6. The CDR3, as DNA: TGTGCCAGCATCAAGGGACAGAGCTCCTACGAGCAGTACTTC. It encodes CASIKGQSSYEQYF.

J is TRBJ1-1 and V is TRBV3-1 (or the pseudogene TRBV3-2); TRBD1 might be the D (5 bases). Trimming removed 1 base from V and 5 bases from J, with 17 bases in between. The CDR3 is 16 residues long. Germline V gives CDR1 LGHDT, CDR2 YNNKEL (reference sequence). This chain's CDR3 is CASSQVLMAWGTEAFF. The DNA for the CDR3 is TGTGCCAGCAGCCAAGTATTAATGGCGTGGGGGACTGAAGCTTTCTTT.

The J gene is TRBJ2-1, the V gene TRBV7-6; D may match TRBD1 or TRBD2 (6 bases each). CDR1 and CDR2 from the germline V gene are SGHVS and FNYEAQ. The CDR3 length is 14 residues. V gave up 1 base and J gave up 8 bases, with 12 bases separating them. The CDR3 spells CASSLEWGADEQFF. CDR3 in DNA: TGTGCCAGCAGCTTAGAATGGGGGGCGGATGAGCAGTTCTTC.

This chain joins TRBV4-2 and TRBJ1-2; D possibly corresponds to TRBD1 (6 bases). There are 15 residues in the CDR3. The germline V gene has CDR1 LGHNA and CDR2 YNFKEQ. Trimming removed 3 bases at V and 5 bases at J, with 16 bases between. The CDR3, as DNA: TGTGCCAGCAGCCAGGATCACGCAGGGGAATATGGCTACACCTTC. This sequence encodes CASSQDHAGEYGYTF.

The chain combines TRBV12-3 or TRBV12-4 with TRBJ1-2; 7 nucleotides line up with TRBD1. The CDR3 totals 13 residues. Trimming at V came to 8 bases and at J to 1 base, leaving 4 bases not matched to a gene. The CDR3 DNA follows: TGTGCCAGCGTCACAGGGGATAACTATGGCTACACCTTC. Its translation is CASVTGDNYGYTF.

This sequence joins TRBV24-1 and TRBJ2-1; 10 bases line up with TRBD2. There are 13 residues in the CDR3. With 4 bases clipped from V and 10 bases from J, the junction kept 3 bases outside the gene matches. Germline V gene sequence: CDR1 KGHDR, CDR2 SFDVKD. CDR3 sequence (DNA): TGTGCCACCAGTGAGGCTAGCGGGGGAGAGCAGTTCTTC. Protein: CATSEASGGEQFF.

Here the CDR3 DNA reads TGCAGCGTTGAAGGCCCCGGACAGGGACGGGGCTACACCTTC. This encodes CSVEGPGQGRGYTF. The V gene is TRBV29-1, the J gene TRBJ1-2, with 8 bases lining up with TRBD1. With 1 base clipped from V and 8 bases from J, the junction kept 9 bases outside the gene matches. This CDR3 is built from 14 residues. Germline V CDR1 and CDR2: SQVTM, ANQGSEA.

The chain couples TRBV24-1 to TRBJ1-2; 7 nucleotides align to TRBD1. This CDR3 region has 12 residues. Germline assignment: CDR1 KGHDR and CDR2 SFDVKD. V shed 9 bases and J 4 bases; nucleotides not matched to a gene: 4. The CDR3 here is CATPQGGYGYTF. CDR3 nucleotides: TGTGCCACCCCGCAGGGGGGCTATGGCTACACCTTC.

The chain recombines TRBV11-2 with TRBJ2-1; D possibly corresponds to TRBD2 (5 bases). There are 13 residues in the CDR3. V was pared by 5 bases and J by 10 bases, with 15 bases between. Germline lookup yields CDR1 SGHAT and CDR2 FQNNGV. The DNA for the CDR3 is TGTGCCAGCAGCGATTTTGGAAGAGGGGAGCAGTTCTTC. Its protein product is CASSDFGRGEQFF.

About this clone itself: An end of the junction differs from the germline gene, which may be a read error. The chain couples TRBV15 to TRBJ1-3; possible D gene TRBD1, 5 bases. Germline V gene data show CDR1 as LNHNV and CDR2 as YYDKDF (reference sequence). The CDR3 is 15 residues long. CDR3 nucleotides: TGTGCCACCAGCAGAGATTTGGACACTGGCAACACCATATATTTT. The encoded protein is CATSRDLDTGNTIYF.

The chain has TRBV6-6 and TRBJ1-1, with TRBD1 as a possible D gene (5 bases). Germline CDR1 and CDR2: MNHNY and SVGAGI (reference sequence). V lost 9 bases, J lost 3 bases, and 8 bases lay in between. This CDR3 region has 11 residues. CDR3 sequence reads: CASRGYTEAFF. The CDR3 region has the DNA TGTGCCAGTCGGGGGTACACTGAAGCTTTCTTT.

J is TRBJ2-3 and V is TRBV27; D not resolved. The germline V gene encodes CDR1 MNHEY and CDR2 SMNVEV (reference sequence). Between the trimmed V and J ends, which lost 9 bases and 8 bases, there was a span of 15 bases. CDR3 length: 12 amino acids. CDR3 loop: CASRRGLTTQYF. CDR3 coding DNA: TGTGCCAGTCGAAGAGGCCTAACTACGCAGTATTTT.

This chain connects TRBV3-1 (or the pseudogene TRBV3-2) to TRBJ1-1; perhaps TRBD1 as D (5 bases). Trimming left V 1 base short and J 0 bases short, with 12 bases between. Germline V CDR1 and CDR2: LGHDT, YNNKEL (reference sequence). The CDR3 runs to 16 residues. CDR3 region: CASSQAGGLMNTEAFF. CDR3 DNA: TGTGCCAGCAGCCAAGCCGGGGGACTTATGAACACTGAAGCTTTCTTT.

V gene TRBV7-9 combines with J gene TRBJ1-4; D is uncertain. This CDR3 is built from 16 residues. Trimming took 3 bases from V and 0 from J, leaving 11 bases between them. Germline CDR1 and CDR2: SEHNR and FQNEAQ (reference sequence). CDR3 amino acids: CASSLWAVATNEKLFF. In DNA form, the CDR3 reads TGTGCCAGCAGCTTGTGGGCCGTTGCAACTAATGAAAAACTGTTTTTT.

The J gene is TRBJ2-2, the V gene TRBV5-1; no definite D call. Germline-derived CDR1 and CDR2 are SGHRS and YFSETQ. The CDR3 covers 16 residues. The V and J ends lost 0 bases and 7 bases respectively, with 16 bases between them. The chain's CDR3 is CASSLEATSWIGELFF. CDR3 nucleotides: TGCGCCAGCAGCTTGGAGGCAACGTCCTGGATCGGGGAGCTGTTTTTT.

This chain uses TRBV2 with TRBJ2-4, with a tentative D call TRBD2 (5 bases). Per the germline V gene, CDR1 is SNHLY and CDR2 is FYNNEI. This CDR3 has 12 amino acids. Trimming cost V 6 bases and J 7 bases, with 10 bases left between them. CDR3 residues: CASRTGGNIQYF. The CDR3 nucleotides read TGTGCCAGCAGGACCGGAGGTAACATTCAGTACTTC.

The chain couples TRBV19 to TRBJ1-2; TRBD1 matches 9 bases. This CDR3 spans 19 amino acids. Germline CDR1 reads LNHDA; CDR2 reads SQIVND (reference sequence). The V segment lost 7 bases and the J segment 8 bases; nucleotides outside the gene matches: 26. The DNA of the CDR3 is TGTGCCAGTACCCCCCGGTCCGGGACAGGGAGCACACAAAGGCCCGGCTACACCTTC. This codes for CASTPRSGTGSTQRPGYTF. The complete variable domain, with remaining parts taken from reference TRBV19 and TRBJ1-2, reads DGGITQSPKYLFRKEGQNVTLSCEQNLNHDAMYWYRQDPGQGLRLIYYSQIVNDFQKGDIAEGYSVSREKKESFPLTVTSAQKNPTAFYLCASTPRSGTGSTQRPGYTFGSGTRLTVV.

V usage is TRBV10-3 and J usage is TRBJ1-2; 9 bases are a match to TRBD1. Germline CDR1 reads ENHRY; CDR2 reads SYGVKD. The CDR3 is made up of 14 amino acids. V shed 10 bases, J shed 7 bases, and the junction held 13 bases outside the gene matches. CDR3 in DNA: TGTGCCACCACACCGGGACAGGGTGATTCTGGCTACACCTTC. Amino acids: CATTPGQGDSGYTF.

For this clone: The same CDR3 also results from other DNA sequences found in this sample. The chain combines TRBV5-1 with TRBJ2-3, with D perhaps matching TRBD2 (5 bases). V gave up 0 bases and J gave up 0 bases, with 5 bases separating them. The CDR3 sequence is 14 residues long. Looked up from germline, CDR1 is SGHRS and CDR2 is YFSETQ. This CDR3 is CASSLGTSTDTQYF. The CDR3 DNA reads as TGCGCCAGCAGCTTGGGGACTAGCACAGATACGCAGTATTTT.

The chain couples TRBV13 to TRBJ1-6, with D uncertain. Germline CDR1 and CDR2: PRHDT and FYEKMQ (reference sequence). Between the trimmed V and J ends, which lost 6 bases and 10 bases, there was a span of 13 bases. This CDR3 region has 13 residues. In nucleotides, the CDR3 is TGTGCCAGCAGGGAAGGGTTCAACTCACCCCTCCACTTT. As protein: CASREGFNSPLHF. The full variable domain, its missing parts supplied by reference TRBV13 and TRBJ1-6, is AAGVIQSPRHLIKEKRETATLKCYPIPRHDTVYWYQQGPGQDPQFLISFYEKMQSDKGSIPDRFSAQQFSDYHSELNMSSLELGDSALYFCASREGFNSPLHFGNGTRLTVT.

V and J are TRBV19 and TRBJ1-3, with unresolved D. Trimming pared 4 bases from V and 0 bases from J, leaving 13 bases between. This CDR3 comprises 16 residues. Germline loops: CDR1 LNHDA, CDR2 SQIVND (reference sequence). CDR3 nucleotides: TGTGCCAGTAGTAGGGAGACGTTCCTCTCTGGAAACACCATATATTTT. It encodes CASSRETFLSGNTIYF.

The rearrangement joins TRBV6-5 to TRBJ1-2; TRBD1 might be the D (6 bases). The CDR3 has 13 residues. Germline V gene data show CDR1 as MNHEY and CDR2 as SVGAGI. V was trimmed by 2 bases and J by 14 bases, leaving 18 bases between them. CDR3 nucleotide sequence: TGTGCCAGCAGTTACCGGCCAGGGACACTAGGAACCTTC. Its translation: CASSYRPGTLGTF.

This clone has more than one count but fewer than ten. The chain uses TRBV29-1 and TRBJ2-3; 9 bases line up with TRBD1. The V and J ends lost 3 bases and 2 bases, in that order; junction bases with no gene match: 6. This CDR3 region has 15 residues. Germline CDR1 and CDR2: SQVTM and ANQGSEA. The CDR3 is CSVDGGTGLTDTQYF. The CDR3 region has the DNA TGCAGCGTTGATGGAGGGACAGGGCTCACAGATACGCAGTATTTT.

The chain uses TRBV5-4 and TRBJ1-2; possibly TRBD1 for D (6 bases). Germline-derived CDR1 and CDR2 are SGHNT and YYREEE (reference sequence). This CDR3 comprises 14 residues. V gave up 4 bases and J gave up 10 bases, with 20 bases separating them. The CDR3 sequence: CASSGTQLLWDYTF. Here the CDR3 DNA reads TGTGCCAGCAGCGGGACACAGCTCCTATGGGACTACACCTTC.

This chain joins TRBV4-1 and TRBJ2-7; D may be TRBD1 or TRBD2 (5 bases each). The CDR3 runs 16 residues. Trimming shortened V by 0 bases and J by 6 bases, and 18 bases separated the two germline ends. Per the germline V gene, CDR1 is MGHRA and CDR2 is YSYEKL. This chain's CDR3 is CASSQEPGRGSPEQYF. The CDR3 nucleotides read TGCGCCAGCAGCCAAGAGCCGGGGCGCGGTTCCCCCGAGCAGTACTTC.

The chain joins TRBV6-2 or TRBV6-3 to TRBJ1-2, with a possible D match to TRBD1 (5 bases). Germline V lookup: CDR1 MNHEY, CDR2 SVGEGT. Trimming pared 5 bases from V and 10 bases from J, leaving 20 bases between. The CDR3 totals 14 residues. CDR3 nucleotides: TGTGCCAGCAGTGCACAGGCAGGGAGTCATGTCTACACCTTC. Its translation is CASSAQAGSHVYTF.

The chain combines TRBV7-9 with TRBJ1-6; D is possibly TRBD1 (5 bases). Deletions cut 5 bases from V and 6 bases from J, with 14 bases between. The CDR3 has 15 residues. Per the germline V gene, CDR1 is SEHNR and CDR2 is FQNEAQ (reference sequence). CDR3 amino acids: CASSHGGSGNSPLHF. CDR3 DNA: TGTGCCAGCAGCCATGGGGGGTCGGGTAATTCACCCCTCCACTTT.